This T cell receptor (beta chain) was identified in a study of control samples from healthy donors and cancer patients. The method was immunoSEQ multiplex PCR; TCRdb's version includes in-frame clones alone and lacks a portion of them. The sample carries 150,000 to 200,000 clones, about nine tenths recorded once. The CDR3 has 18 amino acids. V lost 4 bases and J lost 0; bases outside the gene matches: 7. Germline loops: CDR1 SGHNT, CDR2 YYREEE (reference sequence). Material: blood. This clonotype originated in a woman aged 25 to 39 in good health. The chain uses TRBV5-4 and TRBJ2-3, with TRBD2 matching 14 bases. The CDR3 DNA reads as TGTGCCAGCAGCATGACTAGCGGGGGGGGAGCTAGCACAGATACGCAGTATTTT. Translating it yields CASSMTSGGGASTDTQYF. The full variable domain, its missing parts supplied by reference TRBV5-4 and TRBJ2-3, is ETGVTQSPTHLIKTRGQQVTLRCSSQSGHNTVSWYQQALGQGPQFIFQYYREEENGRGNFPPRFSGLQFPNYSSELNVNALELDDSALYLCASSMTSGGGASTDTQYFGPGTRLTVL.